This T cell receptor (beta chain) emerged from a study of identical twins. cDNA molecules carried unique molecular identifiers, and template switching added a universal primer site. TCRdb redid the calling of the 5' RACE reads with MiXCR, one entry per CDR3 protein. Here the sample spans fewer than 550,000 distinct CDR3 sequences, 14% being singletons. The CDR3 spans 14 residues. Germline CDR1 is MNHNS and CDR2 is SASEGT. This same sample was also part of a study on yellow fever vaccine responses in identical twins.

The V gene is TRBV6-1, the J gene TRBJ2-1; 9 bases agree with TRBD2. The receptor comes from a young woman in good health. Sequencing input: CD4+ T cells sorted from blood. The CDR3 DNA is TGTGACTACCCCGAGCGGGGGGACACCAGGGAGCAGTTCTTC. This sequence encodes CDYPERGDTREQFF.